This T cell receptor beta chain originates from a study of blood T cell repertoires in COVID-19. Across the study: Donors in the United States, Italy and Spain gave samples during acute or convalescent COVID-19. PBMCs, B-cell-depleted T cells, or T cells provided the cDNA or gDNA that made up the material.

In the study's own analysis: Cell counts per sample came from amplifying reference gene primers. The assay was immunoSEQ multiplex PCR, and TCRdb's table has in-frame clones only and misses some. The V and J calls and clone size are taken from that table; D and trimming were inferred from the DNA. The sample has fewer than 350,000 clones, 86% seen once. The sequence was obtained from a man in his forties with active or convalescent COVID-19. The material sequenced was peripheral blood.

The DNA for the CDR3 is TGTGCCAGTAGCTCTTCAGGACAGGTTGAGCAGTTCTTC. Its protein product is CASSSSGQVEQFF. The rearrangement links TRBV19 to TRBJ2-1; 7 nucleotides line up with TRBD1. There are 13 residues in the CDR3. V dropped 6 bases and J dropped 9; count of bases not matched to a gene: 8. Germline-derived CDR1 and CDR2 are LNHDA and SQIVND (reference sequence).